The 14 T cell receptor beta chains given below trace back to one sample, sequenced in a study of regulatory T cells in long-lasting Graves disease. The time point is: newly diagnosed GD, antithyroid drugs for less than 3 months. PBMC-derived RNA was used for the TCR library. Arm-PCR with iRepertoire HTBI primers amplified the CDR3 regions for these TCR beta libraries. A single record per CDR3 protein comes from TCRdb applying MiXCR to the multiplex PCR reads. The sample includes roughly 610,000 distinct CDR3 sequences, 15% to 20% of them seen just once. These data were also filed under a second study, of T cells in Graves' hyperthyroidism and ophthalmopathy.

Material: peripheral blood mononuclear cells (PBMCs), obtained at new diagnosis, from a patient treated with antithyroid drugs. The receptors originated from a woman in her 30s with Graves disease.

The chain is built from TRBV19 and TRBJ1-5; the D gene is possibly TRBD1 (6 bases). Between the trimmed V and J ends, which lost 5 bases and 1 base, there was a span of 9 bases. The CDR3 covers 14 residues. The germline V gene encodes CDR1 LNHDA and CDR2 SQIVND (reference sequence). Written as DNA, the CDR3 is TGTGCCAGTAGTTACAGGGAGAGCAATCAGCCCCAGCATTTT. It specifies CASSYRESNQPQHF.

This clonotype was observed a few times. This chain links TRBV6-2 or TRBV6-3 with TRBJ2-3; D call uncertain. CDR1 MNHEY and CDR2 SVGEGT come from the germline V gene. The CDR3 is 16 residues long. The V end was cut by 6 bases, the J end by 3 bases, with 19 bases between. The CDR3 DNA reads TGTGCCAGCAGCCCCAACGGTGCGACGGTTACAGATACGCAGTATTTT. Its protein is CASSPNGATVTDTQYF.

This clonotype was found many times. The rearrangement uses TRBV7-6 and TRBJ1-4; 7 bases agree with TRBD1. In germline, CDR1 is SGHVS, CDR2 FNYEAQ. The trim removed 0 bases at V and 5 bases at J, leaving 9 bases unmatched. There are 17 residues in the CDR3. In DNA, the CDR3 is TGTGCCAGCAGCTTAGCCCTTAAGGGACAGCCAAATGAAAAACTGTTTTTT. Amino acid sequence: CASSLALKGQPNEKLFF.

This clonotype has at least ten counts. The CDR3 region has the DNA TGTGCCACCAGCAGACCACAGGGAATGAACACTGAAGCTTTCTTT. Translation: CATSRPQGMNTEAFF. This chain connects TRBV15 to TRBJ1-1, with D possibly TRBD1 on 6 matching bases. Germline CDR1 reads LNHNV; CDR2 reads YYDKDF (reference sequence). The CDR3 consists of 15 residues. Trimming shortened V by 2 bases and J by 0 bases, and 10 bases separated the two germline ends.

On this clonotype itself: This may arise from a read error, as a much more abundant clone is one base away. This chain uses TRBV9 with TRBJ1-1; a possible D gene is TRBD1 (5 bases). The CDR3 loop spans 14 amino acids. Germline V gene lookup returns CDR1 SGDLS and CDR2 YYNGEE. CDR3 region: CASSQAPGNIEAFF. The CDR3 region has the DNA TGTGCCAGCAGCCAAGCTCCAGGGAACATTGAAGCTTTCTTT.

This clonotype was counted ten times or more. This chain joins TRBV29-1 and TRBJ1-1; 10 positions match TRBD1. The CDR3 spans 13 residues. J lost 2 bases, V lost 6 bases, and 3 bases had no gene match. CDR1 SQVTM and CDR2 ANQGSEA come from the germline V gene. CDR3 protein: CSVGQGGNTEAFF. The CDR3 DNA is TGCAGCGTCGGACAGGGGGGCAACACTGAAGCTTTCTTT.

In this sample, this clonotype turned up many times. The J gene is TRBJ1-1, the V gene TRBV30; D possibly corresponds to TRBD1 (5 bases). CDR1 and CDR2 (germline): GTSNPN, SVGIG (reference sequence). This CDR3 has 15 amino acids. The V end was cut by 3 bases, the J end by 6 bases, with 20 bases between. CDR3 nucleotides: TGTGCCTGGAGCCCGTGGAGACAGCCCGGGGCTGAAGCTTTCTTT. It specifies CAWSPWRQPGAEAFF. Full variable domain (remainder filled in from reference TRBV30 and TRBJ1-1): SQTIHQWPATLVQPVGSPLSLECTVEGTSNPNLYWYRQAAGRGLQLLFYSVGIGQISSEVPQNLSASRPQDRQFILSSKKLLLSDSGFYLCAWSPWRQPGAEAFFGQGTRLTVV.

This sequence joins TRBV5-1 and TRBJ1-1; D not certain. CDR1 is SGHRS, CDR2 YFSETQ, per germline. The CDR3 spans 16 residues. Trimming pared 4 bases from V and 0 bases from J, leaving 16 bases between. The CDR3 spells CASSPLGGRVNTEAFF. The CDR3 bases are TGCGCCAGCAGCCCCCTGGGTGGGCGGGTGAACACTGAAGCTTTCTTT.

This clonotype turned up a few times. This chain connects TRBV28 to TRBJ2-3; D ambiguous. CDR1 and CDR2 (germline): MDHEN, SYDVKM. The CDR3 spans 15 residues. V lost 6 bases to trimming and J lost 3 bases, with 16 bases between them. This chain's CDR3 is CASSPRRIGTDTQYF. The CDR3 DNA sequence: TGTGCCAGCAGCCCCCGGCGGATAGGGACAGATACGCAGTATTTT.

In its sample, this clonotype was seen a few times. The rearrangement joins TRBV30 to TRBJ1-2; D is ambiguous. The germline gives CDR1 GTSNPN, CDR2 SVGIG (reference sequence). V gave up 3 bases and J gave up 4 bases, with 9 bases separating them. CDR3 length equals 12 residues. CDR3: CAWRGSFYGYTF. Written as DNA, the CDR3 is TGTGCCTGGAGAGGTTCGTTCTATGGCTACACCTTC. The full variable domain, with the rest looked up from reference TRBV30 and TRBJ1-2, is SQTIHQWPATLVQPVGSPLSLECTVEGTSNPNLYWYRQAAGRGLQLLFYSVGIGQISSEVPQNLSASRPQDRQFILSSKKLLLSDSGFYLCAWRGSFYGYTFGSGTRLTVV.

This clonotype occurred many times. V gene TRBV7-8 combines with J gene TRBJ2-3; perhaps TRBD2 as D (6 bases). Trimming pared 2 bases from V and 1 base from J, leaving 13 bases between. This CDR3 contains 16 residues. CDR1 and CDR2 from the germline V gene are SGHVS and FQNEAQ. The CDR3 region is CASSLRGYGGTDTQYF. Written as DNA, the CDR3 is TGTGCCAGCAGCTTACGGGGGTACGGAGGCACAGATACGCAGTATTTT.

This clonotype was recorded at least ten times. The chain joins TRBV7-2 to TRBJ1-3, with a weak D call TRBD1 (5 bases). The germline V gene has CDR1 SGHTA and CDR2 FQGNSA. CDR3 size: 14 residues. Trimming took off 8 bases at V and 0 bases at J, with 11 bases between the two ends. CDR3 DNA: TGTGCCAGCGACCAAGGGGACTCTGGAAACACCATATATTTT. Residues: CASDQGDSGNTIYF.

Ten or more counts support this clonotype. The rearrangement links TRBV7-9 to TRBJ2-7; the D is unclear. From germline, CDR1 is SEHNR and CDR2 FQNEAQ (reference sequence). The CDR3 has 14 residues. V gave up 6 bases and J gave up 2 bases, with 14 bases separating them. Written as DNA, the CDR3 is TGTGCCAGCAGTCCTAATAGCTTGACCTACGAGCAGTACTTC. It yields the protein CASSPNSLTYEQYF.

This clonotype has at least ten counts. CDR3 sequence: CASSPTGPGELFF. In DNA form, the CDR3 reads TGCGCCAGCAGCCCGACGGGACCCGGGGAGCTGTTTTTT. This chain connects TRBV5-1 to TRBJ2-2; D possibly matches TRBD1 or TRBD2 (5 bases each). The germline gives CDR1 SGHRS, CDR2 YFSETQ. The CDR3 is made up of 13 amino acids. V was shortened by 4 bases and J by 6 bases, with 10 bases between the two germline ends.